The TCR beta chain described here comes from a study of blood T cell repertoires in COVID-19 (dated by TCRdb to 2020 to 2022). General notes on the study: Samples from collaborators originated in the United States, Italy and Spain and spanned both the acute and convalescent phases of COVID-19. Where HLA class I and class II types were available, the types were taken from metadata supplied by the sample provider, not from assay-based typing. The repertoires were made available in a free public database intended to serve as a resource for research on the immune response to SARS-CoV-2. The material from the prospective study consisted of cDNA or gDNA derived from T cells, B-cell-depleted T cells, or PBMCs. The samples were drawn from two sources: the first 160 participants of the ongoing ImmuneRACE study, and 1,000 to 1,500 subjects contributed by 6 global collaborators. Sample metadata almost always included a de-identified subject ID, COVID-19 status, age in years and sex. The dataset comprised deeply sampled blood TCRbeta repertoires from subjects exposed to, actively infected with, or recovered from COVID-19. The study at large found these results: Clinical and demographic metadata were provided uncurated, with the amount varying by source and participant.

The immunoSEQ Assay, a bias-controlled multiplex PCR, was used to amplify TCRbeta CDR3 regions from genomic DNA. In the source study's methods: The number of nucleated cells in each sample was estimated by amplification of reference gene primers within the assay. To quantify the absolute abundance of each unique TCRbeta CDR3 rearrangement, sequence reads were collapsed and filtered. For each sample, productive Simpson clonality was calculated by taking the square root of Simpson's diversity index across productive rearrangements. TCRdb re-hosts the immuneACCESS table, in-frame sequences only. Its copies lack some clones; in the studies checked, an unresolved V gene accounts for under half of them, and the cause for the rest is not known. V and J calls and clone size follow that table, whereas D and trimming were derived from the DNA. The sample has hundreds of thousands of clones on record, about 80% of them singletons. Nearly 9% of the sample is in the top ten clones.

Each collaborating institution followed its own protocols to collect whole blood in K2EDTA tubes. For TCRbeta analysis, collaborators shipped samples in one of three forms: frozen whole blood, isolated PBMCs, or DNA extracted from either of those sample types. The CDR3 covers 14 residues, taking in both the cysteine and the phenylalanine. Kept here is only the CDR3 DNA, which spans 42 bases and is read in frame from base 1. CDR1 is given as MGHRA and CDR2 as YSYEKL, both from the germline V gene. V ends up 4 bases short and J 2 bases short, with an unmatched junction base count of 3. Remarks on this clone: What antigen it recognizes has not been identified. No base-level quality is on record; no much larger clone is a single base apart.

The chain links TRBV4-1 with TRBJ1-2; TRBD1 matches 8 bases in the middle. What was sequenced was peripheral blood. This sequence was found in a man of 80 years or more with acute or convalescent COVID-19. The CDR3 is CASSLGDRNYGYTF. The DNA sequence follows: TGCGCCAGCAGCCTCGGGGACAGGAACTATGGCTACACCTTC.